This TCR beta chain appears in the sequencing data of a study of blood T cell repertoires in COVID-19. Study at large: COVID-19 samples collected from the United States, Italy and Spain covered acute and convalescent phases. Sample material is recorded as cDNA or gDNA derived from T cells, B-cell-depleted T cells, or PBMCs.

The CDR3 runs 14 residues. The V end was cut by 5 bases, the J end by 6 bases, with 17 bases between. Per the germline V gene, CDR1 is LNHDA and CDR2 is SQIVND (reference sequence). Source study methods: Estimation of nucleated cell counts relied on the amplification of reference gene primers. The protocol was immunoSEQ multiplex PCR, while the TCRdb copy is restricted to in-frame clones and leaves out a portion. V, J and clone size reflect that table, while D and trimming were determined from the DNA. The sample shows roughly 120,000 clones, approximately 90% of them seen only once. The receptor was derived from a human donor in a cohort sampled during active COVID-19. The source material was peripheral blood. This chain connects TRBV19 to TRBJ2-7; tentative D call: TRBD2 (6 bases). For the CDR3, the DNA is TGTGCCAGTAGTCCCGGGCAGGGACTCGGCGAGCAGTACTTC. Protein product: CASSPGQGLGEQYF. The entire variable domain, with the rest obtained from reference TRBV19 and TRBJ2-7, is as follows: DGGITQSPKYLFRKEGQNVTLSCEQNLNHDAMYWYRQDPGQGLRLIYYSQIVNDFQKGDIAEGYSVSREKKESFPLTVTSAQKNPTAFYLCASSPGQGLGEQYFGPGTRLTVT.